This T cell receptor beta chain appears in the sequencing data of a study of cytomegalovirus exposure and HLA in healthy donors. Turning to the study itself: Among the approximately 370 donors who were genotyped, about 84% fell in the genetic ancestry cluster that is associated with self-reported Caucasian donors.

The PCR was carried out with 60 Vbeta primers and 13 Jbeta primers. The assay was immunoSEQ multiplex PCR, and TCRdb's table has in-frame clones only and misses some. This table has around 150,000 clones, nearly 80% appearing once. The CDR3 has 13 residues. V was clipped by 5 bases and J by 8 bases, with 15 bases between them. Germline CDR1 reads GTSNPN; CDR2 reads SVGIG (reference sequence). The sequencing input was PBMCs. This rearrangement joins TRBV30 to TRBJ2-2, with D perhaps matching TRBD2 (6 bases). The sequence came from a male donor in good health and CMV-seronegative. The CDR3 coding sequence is TGTGCCTGGGAGGTTACCGGGAGTGGGGAGCTGTTTTTT. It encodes CAWEVTGSGELFF.